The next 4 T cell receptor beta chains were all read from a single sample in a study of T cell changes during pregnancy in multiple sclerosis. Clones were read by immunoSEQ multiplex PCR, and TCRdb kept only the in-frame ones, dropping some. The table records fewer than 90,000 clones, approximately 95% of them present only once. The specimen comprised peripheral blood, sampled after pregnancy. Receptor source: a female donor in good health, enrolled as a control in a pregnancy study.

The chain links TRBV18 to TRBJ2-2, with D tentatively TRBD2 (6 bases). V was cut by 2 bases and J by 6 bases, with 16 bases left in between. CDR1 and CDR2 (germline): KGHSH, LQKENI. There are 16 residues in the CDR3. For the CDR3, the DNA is TGTGCCAGCTCACCATTTCCCCCGCCGGGGGCCGGGGAGCTGTTTTTT. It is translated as CASSPFPPPGAGELFF.

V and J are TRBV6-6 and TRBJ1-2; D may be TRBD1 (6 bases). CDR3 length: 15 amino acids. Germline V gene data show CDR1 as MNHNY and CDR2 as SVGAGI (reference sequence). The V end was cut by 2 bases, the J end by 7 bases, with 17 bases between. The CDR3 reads CASSYGGPRYSGYTF. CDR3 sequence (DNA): TGTGCCAGCAGTTACGGGGGCCCAAGGTACAGTGGCTACACCTTC.

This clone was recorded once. CDR3 sequence: CASSVTSGSYEQYF. For the CDR3, the DNA is TGTGCCAGCAGTGTCACTAGCGGGTCCTACGAGCAGTACTTC. The chain joins TRBV2 to TRBJ2-7; 9 positions match TRBD2. The CDR3 has 14 residues. Germline V gene data show CDR1 as SNHLY and CDR2 as FYNNEI. V gave up 4 bases and J gave up 1 base; unmatched junction bases: 2. Full variable domain (outside the CDR3, taken from reference TRBV2 and TRBJ2-7): EPEVTQTPSHQVTQMGQEVILRCVPISNHLYFYWYRQILGQKVEFLVSFYNNEISEKSEIFDDQFSVERPDGSNFTLKIRSTKLEDSAMYFCASSVTSGSYEQYFGPGTRLTVT.

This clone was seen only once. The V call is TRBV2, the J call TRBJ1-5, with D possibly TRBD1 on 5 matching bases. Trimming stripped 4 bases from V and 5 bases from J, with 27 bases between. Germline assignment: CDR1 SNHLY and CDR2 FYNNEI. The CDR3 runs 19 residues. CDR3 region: CASSVIPGPGTTLDQPQHF. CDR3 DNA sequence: TGTGCCAGCAGTGTTATCCCGGGACCGGGGACTACTTTGGATCAGCCCCAGCATTTT.